This TCR beta chain is drawn from a study of beta chain features in type 1 diabetes. Findings of the study overall: Lower insertion and higher deletion counts appeared at VDJ junctions in type 1 diabetes patients.

Concerning this clone: No antigen is known for it.

Reverse transcription of all isolated RNA meant that expressed TCRB transcripts were sequenced. Here immunoSEQ multiplex PCR was the method, and the copy in TCRdb shows in-frame clones only, minus some. The sample consists of 620,000 or so clones, 15% to 18% of them appearing once. In all sorted populations, purity surpassed 95%. The specimen was naive CD4+ T cells from blood. The TCR was taken from a man younger than 35 in good health.

CDR3 coding DNA: TGTGCCAGCAGCTTAAGCGGGAAGGCTTACGAGCAGTACTTC. The encoded protein is CASSLSGKAYEQYF. The gene calls are TRBV7-8 and TRBJ2-7, with TRBD2 identical over 7 bases. The CDR3 has 14 residues. The germline CDR1 and CDR2 sequences are SGHVS and FQNEAQ. The V gene end was trimmed by 2 bases and the J gene end by 4 bases; junction bases not matched to a gene: 5. Together with reference TRBV7-8 and TRBJ2-7, the CDR3 gives the full variable domain: GAGVSQSPRYKVAKRGQDVALRCDPISGHVSLFWYQQALGQGPEFLTYFQNEAQLDKSGLPSDRFFAERPEGSVSTLKIQRTQQEDSAVYLCASSLSGKAYEQYFGPGTRLTVT.